Here is one T cell receptor (beta chain) with its context. Its matching antigen is unknown. Germline CDR1 and CDR2: SEHNR and FQNEAQ (reference sequence). After removal of 6 bases from V and 7 bases from J, the junction contained 3 bases not matched to a gene. The CDR3 totals 12 residues. This sample was taken from a study of T cell repertoires in cytomegalovirus infection. Study in general: Public TCR beta signatures were indicative of both CMV infection and a matching HLA type. Study outcomes and limitations: Pooled public TCR beta family frequency picked out CMV carriers with the relevant HLA. It was HLA-C-restricted CMV-specific TCR beta clonotypes that dominated the response ex vivo.

Via MiXCR, TCRdb re-called the reads, giving one row per CDR3 protein. The sample includes a few hundred thousand distinct CDR3 sequences, around 15% of them seen just once. Sequenced material: CD8+ T cells from PBMCs. The chain links TRBV7-9 to TRBJ2-1, with TRBD2 matching 7 bases. The sequence was collected from a human donor in good health (CMV status not recorded). Some clones in this sample may be carry-over from other donors' samples. The CDR3 sequence: CASRKGGNEQFF. The CDR3 nucleotides are TGTGCCAGCAGGAAGGGAGGGAATGAGCAGTTCTTC.